Below, 28 T cell receptor beta chains from the same sample are listed, as sequenced in a study. Treg sorting used a CD4+CD25+CD127-/low gate. Amplification of TRBV12-4/TRBJ1-2 clonotypes used adaptor-ligated barcode primers. TCRdb itself ran the multiplex PCR reads through MiXCR, one entry per CDR3 protein. The sample's table shows dozens of distinct CDR3 sequences. Sequencing was performed on Tregs sorted from blood. All receptors derive from a female donor with breast cancer.

DNA of the CDR3: TGTGCCAGCAGCCCAAGCAGGGATGGCTACACCTTC. Protein product: CASSPSRDGYTF. The chain employs TRBV12-3 or TRBV12-4 and TRBJ1-2; tentative D call: TRBD1 (5 bases). CDR3 length: 12 residues. Trimming shortened V by 6 bases and J by 6 bases, and 11 bases separated the two germline ends.

In its sample, this clonotype is large (0.1 to 1%). V is TRBV12-3 or TRBV12-4 and J is TRBJ1-2; D gene uncertain. The CDR3 is made up of 15 amino acids. The V end lost 0 bases, the J end lost 4 bases, and 12 bases lay between the germline ends. This CDR3 reads CASSLANRGSYGYTF. CDR3 DNA sequence: TGTGCCAGCAGTTTAGCCAATCGGGGTTCCTATGGCTACACCTTC.

The rearrangement links TRBV12-3 or TRBV12-4 to TRBJ1-2; D unclear. CDR3 length: 15 residues. Between the trimmed V and J ends, which lost 8 bases and 1 base, there was a span of 17 bases. The CDR3 DNA follows: TGTGCCAGCCTCCGGGAGGGAGCCCGTAACTATGGCTACACCTTC. Translated, it gives CASLREGARNYGYTF.

By its share, this clonotype is large (0.1 to 1%). CDR3 sequence reads: CASSPRGEGGVKSYTF. CDR3 in DNA: TGTGCCAGCAGTCCCCGAGGGGAGGGTGGGGTAAAGAGCTACACCTTC. The chain couples TRBV12-3 or TRBV12-4 to TRBJ1-2; D perhaps matches TRBD1 (5 bases). The CDR3 contains 16 residues. Trimming shortened V by 5 bases and J by 9 bases, and 25 bases separated the two germline ends.

In DNA form, the CDR3 reads TGTGCCAGCAGTTTTCCAGCGTTCTATGGCTACACCTTC. Amino acids: CASSFPAFYGYTF. The chain combines TRBV12-3 or TRBV12-4 with TRBJ1-2; D remains ambiguous. The CDR3 covers 13 residues. V was cut by 3 bases and J by 4 bases, with 9 bases left in between.

This clonotype ranks as large (0.1 to 1%). CDR3 amino acids: CASRFGQGLGGYTF. CDR3 nucleotide sequence: TGTGCCAGCAGATTCGGACAGGGCTTGGGTGGCTACACCTTC. This chain joins TRBV12-3 or TRBV12-4 and TRBJ1-2; 8 bases are shared with TRBD1. The CDR3 loop spans 14 amino acids. V was pared by 6 bases and J by 7 bases, with 10 bases of the junction left unmatched.

This clonotype is deemed large. CDR3 in DNA: TGTGCCAGCAGTTTTAATTCGCTGAACGACTATGGCTACACCTTC. Its protein product is CASSFNSLNDYGYTF. The chain uses TRBV12-3 or TRBV12-4 and TRBJ1-2; no firm D call. With 3 bases removed from V and 3 bases from J, the gap between germline ends came to 14 bases. The CDR3 totals 15 residues.

By share, this clonotype counts as hyperexpanded. This sequence joins TRBV12-3 or TRBV12-4 and TRBJ1-2; 7 bases fit TRBD1. The V segment lost 8 bases and the J segment 4 bases; nucleotides outside the gene matches: 7. The CDR3 covers 13 residues. As DNA, the CDR3 is TGTGCCAGCCACAGGGGCGCGGGCTATGGCTACACCTTC. Amino acid sequence: CASHRGAGYGYTF.

This clonotype is labeled as large. J is TRBJ1-2 and V is TRBV12-3 or TRBV12-4; a possible D gene is TRBD1 (5 bases). This CDR3 is built from 14 residues. Trimming cost V 1 base and J 4 bases, with 10 bases left between them. DNA for the CDR3: TGTGCCAGCAGTTTAGGACAGCTCTTCTATGGCTACACCTTC. Its translation is CASSLGQLFYGYTF.

This clonotype ranks as hyperexpanded. This sequence joins TRBV12-3 or TRBV12-4 and TRBJ1-2; weak D call: TRBD1 (6 bases). V lost 6 bases and J lost 6, with 11 bases in between. There are 12 residues in the CDR3. The chain's CDR3 is CASSPNRDGYTF. The CDR3 region has the DNA TGTGCCAGCAGCCCCAACAGGGATGGCTACACCTTC.

This clonotype is judged medium-sized. V is TRBV12-3 or TRBV12-4 and J is TRBJ1-2; no clear D. The CDR3 is 12 amino acids. V was cut by 7 bases and J by 2 bases, with 8 bases left in between. Written as DNA, the CDR3 is TGTGCCAGCATTATGGTGAACTATGGCTACACCTTC. This translates into CASIMVNYGYTF.

This clonotype is hyperexpanded by share. The chain couples TRBV12-3 or TRBV12-4 to TRBJ1-2; weak D call: TRBD1 (5 bases). V was trimmed by 4 bases and J by 8 bases, leaving 8 bases between them. This CDR3 region has 11 residues. The CDR3 here is CASSSRGGYTF. CDR3 bases: TGTGCCAGCAGTTCTAGGGGCGGCTACACCTTC.

This clonotype is termed hyperexpanded. This chain joins TRBV12-3 or TRBV12-4 and TRBJ1-2, with D unclear. This CDR3 is built from 14 residues. The V end lost 5 bases, the J end lost 5 bases, and 15 bases lay between the germline ends. CDR3 protein: CASSRTSPGYGYTF. CDR3 DNA: TGTGCCAGCAGTCGGACGAGCCCGGGATATGGCTACACCTTC.

This clonotype is labeled hyperexpanded. CDR3 coding DNA: TGTGCCAGCAGTTTAGGGGCGGGCCAATATGGCTACACCTTC. Translating gives CASSLGAGQYGYTF. V usage is TRBV12-3 or TRBV12-4 and J usage is TRBJ1-2; D call uncertain. The V end lost 1 base, the J end lost 5 bases, and 11 bases lay between the germline ends. The CDR3 length is 14 residues.

By sample fraction, this clonotype is hyperexpanded. The rearrangement uses TRBV12-3 or TRBV12-4 and TRBJ1-2; unclear D gene. V lost 6 bases, J lost 4 bases, and 6 bases lay in between. The CDR3 has 11 amino acids. The CDR3 loop is CASRQFYGYTF. The CDR3 bases are TGTGCCAGCAGACAGTTCTATGGCTACACCTTC.

This clonotype is classed as hyperexpanded (1% or more). V gene TRBV12-3 or TRBV12-4 combines with J gene TRBJ1-2; D is ambiguous. The CDR3 runs to 11 residues. The V end was cut by 6 bases, the J end by 4 bases, with 6 bases between. The CDR3: CASSSTYGYTF. DNA for the CDR3: TGTGCCAGCAGCAGCACCTATGGCTACACCTTC.

This clonotype is labeled as large. V and J are TRBV12-3 or TRBV12-4 and TRBJ1-2; TRBD1 might be the D (5 bases). The CDR3 contains 12 residues. Trimming took off 5 bases at V and 5 bases at J, with 9 bases between the two ends. The CDR3 is CASSRDRYGYTF. In nucleotides, the CDR3 is TGTGCCAGCAGTCGGGACCGATATGGCTACACCTTC.

This clonotype was recorded many times. The chain links TRBV12-3 or TRBV12-4 to TRBJ1-2; D is undetermined. This CDR3 is 14 amino acids long. The ends were cut back, 2 bases at V and 8 bases at J, with 15 bases in the middle. The CDR3, as DNA: TGTGCCAGCAGTTTAACCAGGAGGAAGGACGGCTACACCTTC. Its protein product is CASSLTRRKDGYTF.

This clonotype is termed hyperexpanded. The rearrangement uses TRBV12-3 or TRBV12-4 and TRBJ1-2, with D maybe TRBD1 (5 bases). The CDR3 is made up of 15 amino acids. V lost 3 bases, J lost 7 bases, and 18 bases lay in between. The CDR3 DNA is TGTGCCAGCAGTTTTACAAGGACACCGGCCACTGGCTACACCTTC. It translates to CASSFTRTPATGYTF.

This clonotype is judged large. The chain joins TRBV12-3 or TRBV12-4 to TRBJ1-2; 7 bases agree with TRBD1. The V gene end was trimmed by 2 bases and the J gene end by 1 base; junction bases not matched to a gene: 10. The CDR3 runs to 17 residues. CDR3 in DNA: TGTGCCAGCAGTTTAAGGACAGGACCTCCTCTTAACTATGGCTACACCTTC. It encodes CASSLRTGPPLNYGYTF.

This clonotype rates as large. The CDR3 protein is CASSGGKNYGYTF. The CDR3 DNA follows: TGTGCCAGCAGTGGTGGGAAGAACTATGGCTACACCTTC. The gene calls are TRBV12-3 or TRBV12-4 and TRBJ1-2; D is unclear. Deletions cut 5 bases from V and 2 bases from J, with 9 bases between. The CDR3 is 13 amino acids.

This clonotype counts as large. CDR3 region: CASSSHRRNGYTF. The DNA for the CDR3 is TGTGCCAGCAGTTCTCACAGGCGGAATGGCTACACCTTC. The V and J genes are TRBV12-3 or TRBV12-4 and TRBJ1-2, with D possibly being TRBD1 (5 bases). This CDR3 contains 13 residues. The V gene lost 4 bases and the J gene lost 6 bases, with 12 bases spanning the gap.

This clonotype is termed hyperexpanded. V usage is TRBV12-3 or TRBV12-4 and J usage is TRBJ1-2; no clear D. The CDR3 length is 11 residues. V shed 4 bases and J shed 6 bases, with 6 bases lying between them. The CDR3 DNA reads TGTGCCAGCAGTTGGGATGATGGCTACACCTTC. It codes for CASSWDDGYTF.

This clonotype is large in the sample. The chain recombines TRBV12-3 or TRBV12-4 with TRBJ1-2; 9 bases align to TRBD1. Trimming removed 4 bases from V and 7 bases from J; junction bases left unmatched: 7. This CDR3 has 14 residues. The CDR3 nucleotides are TGTGCCAGCAGTTCCGGGACAGGGAGTCTTGGCTACACCTTC. Its protein is CASSSGTGSLGYTF.

By sample share, this clonotype is large. The V gene is TRBV12-3 or TRBV12-4, the J gene TRBJ1-2; 9 nucleotides agree with TRBD1. The CDR3 extends over 14 amino acids. V dropped 3 bases and J dropped 6; count of bases not matched to a gene: 5. The CDR3, as DNA: TGTGCCAGCAGTTTCTTCGGACAGGGGCATGGCTACACCTTC. It translates to CASSFFGQGHGYTF.

The rearrangement joins TRBV12-3 or TRBV12-4 to TRBJ1-2; 8 nucleotides agree with TRBD1. This CDR3 is built from 12 residues. The ends lost 6 bases at V and 8 bases at J; junction bases unmatched: 5. CDR3 protein: CASSRDRRGYTF. DNA of the CDR3: TGTGCCAGCAGCCGGGACAGGCGGGGCTACACCTTC.

By sample share, this clonotype is hyperexpanded (1% or more). J is TRBJ1-2 and V is TRBV12-3 or TRBV12-4; maybe TRBD1 (5 bases). This CDR3 contains 13 residues. The germline V and J ends were trimmed by 6 bases and 1 base, with 9 bases remaining between them. CDR3 protein: CASSLGHNYGYTF. CDR3 coding DNA: TGTGCCAGCAGCCTTGGACATAACTATGGCTACACCTTC.

This clonotype was picked up a small number of times. V gene TRBV12-3 or TRBV12-4 combines with J gene TRBJ1-2, with D possibly being TRBD1 (6 bases). V lost 2 bases, J lost 11 bases, and 18 bases lay in between. The CDR3 loop spans 14 amino acids. The chain's CDR3 is CASSLTRGRTAYTF. The CDR3 nucleotides read TGTGCCAGCAGTTTAACCAGGGGAAGGACGGCGTACACCTTC.